A selection of T cell receptor beta chains follows, all from one sample in a study of blood T cells in healthy people across ages. TCRdb reprocessed the 5' RACE reads via MiXCR and lists one record per CDR3 protein. The sample yields 1.4 million or so distinct CDR3 sequences, approximately 39% seen once. The specimen was blood. These receptors all stem from a young woman in good health. The conserved cysteine and the conserved F or W are not part of the CDR3 here. The D gene is left open where the match is weak.

TRBJ2-5 NA TRBV10-3 AIGTLIGTQY
TRBJ1-4 NA TRBV6-6 ASRAPPGVRNEKLF
TRBJ1-2 NA TRBV28 ASTLETPNYGYT
TRBJ1-2 NA TRBV28 ASDGDFYGYT
TRBJ2-1 NA TRBV12-3/TRBV12-4 ASSLGLASHEQF
TRBJ2-1 TRBD2 TRBV6-5 ASSLGLTSGAYNEQF
TRBJ2-2 NA TRBV2 ASSTENTGELF
TRBJ2-7 TRBD1 TRBV4-2 ASSQTRQGANEQY
TRBJ2-5 NA TRBV24-1 ATSSERSNQETQY
TRBJ2-1 NA TRBV27 ASGSLIYNEQF
TRBJ2-4 NA TRBV20-1 SARDPAGSAKNIQY
TRBJ2-5 NA TRBV19 ATRLGTGTQETQY
TRBJ1-2 TRBD1 TRBV20-1 SAPQGSYGYT
TRBJ2-3 NA TRBV7-9 ASSPRPSTSTDTQY
TRBJ2-1 TRBD2 TRBV13 VSSLGTTLNEQF
TRBJ2-6 NA TRBV27 GSSPRVGGANVLT
TRBJ2-1 TRBD2 TRBV9 ASSPRASGSYEQF
TRBJ2-7 NA TRBV7-6 ASSQIRSEQY
TRBJ2-7 NA TRBV2 ASTPTKPHEQY
TRBJ2-5 TRBD1 TRBV7-9 ASSERTGGEETQY
TRBJ2-1 NA TRBV9 ASSKSGPGFSYNEQF
TRBJ1-2 NA TRBV30 AWTPWQGYYGYT
TRBJ2-3 TRBD2 TRBV13 ASSLISLGRGVTDTQY
TRBJ2-5 TRBD2 TRBV7-2 ASSLVGTSGGQAQETQY
TRBJ1-1 NA TRBV20-1 SALDPKQDTEAF
TRBJ1-3 NA TRBV20-1 SAPNRGGNTIY
TRBJ1-5 TRBD1 TRBV28 ASLVRTGLANQPQH
TRBJ2-2 TRBD2 TRBV15 ATSRDQTSGRSGELF
TRBJ2-3 NA TRBV5-1 ASSLGQNTDTQY
TRBJ1-4 NA TRBV24-1 ATSDFGEKLF
NA TRBD2 TRBV28 VSSSLRTSGRALNEQY
TRBJ2-3 NA TRBV5-1 ASHDGDTQY
TRBJ1-5 NA TRBV20-1 SATNRNQPQH
TRBJ2-1 TRBD2 TRBV14 ASSRRRTSLQDEQF
TRBJ2-2 TRBD1 TRBV5-1 ASSLGQGVGGELF
TRBJ2-7 TRBD1 TRBV2 ASRRQGPEQY
TRBJ2-5 TRBD1 TRBV24-1 ATSDMRGGTGMIDEQY
TRBJ1-1 NA TRBV18 ASSHREPEAF
TRBJ2-2 NA TRBV7-7 ASSLARSGTGELF